A selection of T cell receptor beta chains follows, all from one sample in a study of blood T cell repertoires in COVID-19. The method was immunoSEQ multiplex PCR; TCRdb's version includes in-frame clones alone and lacks a portion of them. The sample records around 150,000 clones, around 90% being singletons. Material: peripheral blood. Receptors were obtained from a human donor with COVID-19, enrolled during active disease. The donor label of this sample is uncertain. CDR3s include the opening cysteine and the closing phenylalanine or tryptophan. Each record gives: clone size, V gene, J gene, D gene, CDR3 DNA, CDR3 protein. A D gene is named only where the DNA matches it firmly. Only some rows state a clone size, as once, few, many or a class for expanded clones.

-	TRBV3-1/TRBV3-2	TRBJ2-3	TRBD1	TGTGCCAGCAGTCCCGACAGGGGGCGAACAGATACGCAGTATTTT	CASSPDRGRTDTQYF
-	TRBV25-1	TRBJ2-1	-	TGTGCCAGCAGTGGGGGCCCCTACAATGAGCAGTTCTTC	CASSGGPYNEQFF
few	TRBV5-1	TRBJ1-2	-	TGCGCCAGCAGCTTGGGCGGGGCCCTGGGTGGCGGCTACACCTTC	CASSLGGALGGGYTF
few	TRBV6-6	TRBJ2-1	TRBD1	TGTGCCAGCAGAATCGACAGGGGGCACAATGAGCAGTTCTTC	CASRIDRGHNEQFF
-	TRBV3-1/TRBV3-2	TRBJ2-5	TRBD1	TGTGCCAGCAGCCCCCGACAGGGGGCGGCAGAGACCCAGTACTTC	CASSPRQGAAETQYF
-	TRBV25-1	TRBJ1-2	TRBD1	TGTGCCAGCAGTGAAACAAGACAGGGAGCTCAGAAGGGCTACACCTTC	CASSETRQGAQKGYTF
-	TRBV6-4	TRBJ2-3	TRBD2	TGTGCCAGCAGTCCGAGCGGGGAGGGCACAGATACGCAGTATTTT	CASSPSGEGTDTQYF
-	TRBV25-1	TRBJ2-3	TRBD1	TGTGCCAGCAGTGAATACGACAGGGGGACAGATACGCAGTATTTT	CASSEYDRGTDTQYF
-	TRBV6-6	TRBJ1-1	TRBD1	TGTGCCAGCAGTTACGAAGGACAGGGGATCGCTGAAGCTTTCTTT	CASSYEGQGIAEAFF
-	TRBV6-5	TRBJ2-2	-	TGTGCCAGCAGTTACGAGGGGGGGTCCACCGGGGAGCTGTTTTTT	CASSYEGGSTGELFF
-	TRBV19	TRBJ1-5	-	TGTGCCAGTTCTCGACAGGAGAATCAGCCCCAGCATTTT	CASSRQENQPQHF
once	TRBV19	TRBJ1-2	TRBD1	TGTGCCAGTTTCGACAGGGGAGGTAACTATGGCTACACCTTC	CASFDRGGNYGYTF
-	TRBV10-3	TRBJ2-7	-	TGTGCCATCAGTGGGGCAGGGACCTACGAGCAGTACTTC	CAISGAGTYEQYF
-	TRBV10-3	TRBJ1-6	TRBD1	TGTGCCACCAAGACAGGGCATAATTCACCCCTCCACTTT	CATKTGHNSPLHF
-	TRBV6-5	TRBJ2-2	TRBD2	TGTGCCAGCAGTTCCCTAGCGGGAGGGAGGTCCGGGGAGCTGTTTTTT	CASSSLAGGRSGELFF
once	TRBV4-1	TRBJ2-7	TRBD1	TGCGCCAGCAGCCAAGATCGAAGGGACAGTTCCTACGAGCAGTACTTC	CASSQDRRDSSYEQYF
-	TRBV5-6	TRBJ1-6	-	TGTGCCAGCGCTGTCAGGGTAAACTCACCCCTCCACTTT	CASAVRVNSPLHF
-	TRBV11-3	TRBJ2-5	TRBD2	TGTGCCAGCAGTCGGGGGCTAGCGGGAGGACAGACCCAGTACTTC	CASSRGLAGGQTQYF
-	TRBV6-5	TRBJ1-1	-	TGTGCCAGCAGAAAGACAGTGAACACTGAAGCTTTCTTT	CASRKTVNTEAFF
-	TRBV7-9	TRBJ2-3	-	TGTGCCAGCAGTCGGACAACAGATACGCAGTATTTT	CASSRTTDTQYF
-	TRBV11-2	TRBJ2-7	-	TGTGCCAGCAGCTTAGTTTTGACAGTCACCTACGAGCAGTACTTC	CASSLVLTVTYEQYF
-	TRBV12-5	TRBJ2-6	-	TGTGCTAGTGGTTTGACCAGGGATCCCCAAAGGCGGGCCAACGTCCTGACTTTC	CASGLTRDPQRRANVLTF
once	TRBV3-1/TRBV3-2	TRBJ2-6	TRBD2	TGTGCCAGCAGCCAAGATCGACTAGCGGGGGGATATGGGGCCAACGTCCTGACTTTC	CASSQDRLAGGYGANVLTF
-	TRBV5-1	TRBJ2-1	TRBD2	TGCGCCAGCAGCCCCGCGAGGGTGGCGGGAGGGCCTGGCGAGCAGTTCTTC	CASSPARVAGGPGEQFF
few	TRBV19	TRBJ1-4	TRBD1	TGTGCCAGTACCCCTGCCCCGCAGGGGGCCGCAACTAATGAAAAACTGTTTTTT	CASTPAPQGAATNEKLFF
-	TRBV4-1	TRBJ2-7	TRBD1	TGCGCCAGCAGCCAAGCCCCGGGACAGGCGAGCTCCTACGAGCAGTACTTC	CASSQAPGQASSYEQYF
few	TRBV5-4	TRBJ1-6	-	TGTGCCAGCAGTACGGGCTATAATTCACCCCTCCACTTT	CASSTGYNSPLHF
-	TRBV18	TRBJ2-3	-	TGTGCCAGCTCCCCTCTGGACATCCTCATGTTGGATACGCAGTATTTT	CASSPLDILMLDTQYF
-	TRBV5-1	TRBJ2-5	TRBD2	TGCGCCAGCAGCCCTTCTGGAGCGGGGGGGACTGAGACCCAGTACTTC	CASSPSGAGGTETQYF
-	TRBV2	TRBJ1-5	-	TGTGCCAGCAGTGATAGGGGCCGGAGTCAGCCCCAGCATTTT	CASSDRGRSQPQHF
-	TRBV5-1	TRBJ2-7	-	TGCGCCAGCAGCTCTCCATCAGGGGACTACGAGCAGTACTTC	CASSSPSGDYEQYF
-	TRBV3-1/TRBV3-2	TRBJ2-1	TRBD2	TGTGCCAGCAGCCAAGTGGGGCGGGGGATGGGGAATGAGCAGTTCTTC	CASSQVGRGMGNEQFF
-	TRBV5-1	TRBJ1-2	-	TGCGCCAGCAGCTTGGCTGGTGGAGCTAGTACTAACTATGGCTACACCTTC	CASSLAGGASTNYGYTF
-	TRBV5-1	TRBJ2-1	TRBD2	TGCGCCAGCAGCTTCCAGACGGGGGGGCGGAATAATGAGCAGTTCTTC	CASSFQTGGRNNEQFF
-	TRBV21-1	TRBJ2-7	-	TGTGCCAGCGCCGCCCCAGGGACAGGGGCTTGCGAGCAGTACTTC	CASAAPGTGACEQYF
-	TRBV7-9	TRBJ2-1	TRBD2	TGTGCCAGCAGTCGCAGCGGGGTGTTCTACAATGAGCAGTTCTTC	CASSRSGVFYNEQFF
-	TRBV5-8	TRBJ1-2	TRBD1	TGTGCCAGCAGCGCGTCCGGGACAGGGGGGTCTGGCTACACCTTC	CASSASGTGGSGYTF
-	TRBV19	TRBJ2-7	TRBD1	TGTGCCAGTAGTAACACAGGGGTCGGGGAGCAGTACTTC	CASSNTGVGEQYF
once	TRBV27	TRBJ1-5	-	TGTGCCAGCAGTTTCCTGTCGCGTAGCAATCAGCCCCAGCATTTT	CASSFLSRSNQPQHF
-	TRBV29-1	TRBJ1-3	TRBD1	TGCAGCGTTGAAGTAGGGACAGGGAGAAACACCATATATTTT	CSVEVGTGRNTIYF
few	TRBV4-1	TRBJ2-1	-	TGCGCCAGCAGCCAACCGGGAGCCCAATATGAGCAGTTCTTC	CASSQPGAQYEQFF
-	TRBV25-1	TRBJ1-3	-	TGTGCCAGCAGTGAATGGACAGCCCAAGGCTCTGGAAACACCATATATTTT	CASSEWTAQGSGNTIYF
-	TRBV6-5	TRBJ2-1	TRBD1	TGTGCCAGCAGTCCGGGACAGGGGGCAAATGAGCAGTTCTTC	CASSPGQGANEQFF
-	TRBV2	TRBJ1-2	-	TGTGCCAGCAACCGAGCGGCGGACTATGGCTACACCTTC	CASNRAADYGYTF
once	TRBV6-5	TRBJ1-2	TRBD1	TGTGCCAGCAGTTACTTGGACAGGGACCAAGGCTACACCTTC	CASSYLDRDQGYTF
-	TRBV6-5	TRBJ2-5	TRBD2	TGTGCCAGCAGTCTCGGGACTCCCGGGGGGGTGGCCCAGTACTTC	CASSLGTPGGVAQYF
-	TRBV7-6	TRBJ1-4	TRBD1	TGTGCCAGCAGCCCCCGGACAGGGAACGAAGAAAAACTGTTTTTT	CASSPRTGNEEKLFF
-	TRBV19	TRBJ1-2	-	TGTGCCAGTAGTATAGTCAGGGCGGATGGCTATGGCTACACCTTC	CASSIVRADGYGYTF
-	TRBV19	TRBJ1-1	TRBD1	TGTGCCAGCACGGGACAGACCTTAAACACTGAAGCTTTCTTT	CASTGQTLNTEAFF
-	TRBV5-1	TRBJ1-1	-	TGCGCCAGCAGGACAGGCTTGAACACTGAAGCTTTCTTT	CASRTGLNTEAFF
-	TRBV4-2	TRBJ1-5	TRBD1	TGTGCCAGCAGCCAAGAGGGGGACAGTTATAGCAATCAGCCCCAGCATTTT	CASSQEGDSYSNQPQHF
-	TRBV9	TRBJ1-6	TRBD1	TGTGCCAGCAGCGTAGGCGCCGGGACAGGTTACTTATCAAATAATTCACCCCTCCACTTT	CASSVGAGTGYLSNNSPLHF
once	TRBV3-1/TRBV3-2	TRBJ2-1	TRBD2	TGTGCCAGCACCCTTATAGCGGGGACATACAATGAGCAGTTCTTC	CASTLIAGTYNEQFF
-	TRBV19	TRBJ1-6	-	TGTGCCAGTAGTCCCCCAGCAGGGGCTAATTCACCCCTCCACTTT	CASSPPAGANSPLHF
-	TRBV5-4	TRBJ2-1	-	TGTGCCAGCAGCCACCGGGACTTTCCCTACAATGAGCAGTTCTTC	CASSHRDFPYNEQFF
-	TRBV6-5	TRBJ2-3	TRBD1	TGTGCCAGCAAAGCTGACAGGGACACAGATACGCAGTATTTT	CASKADRDTDTQYF
-	TRBV10-3	TRBJ2-5	-	TGTGCCATCAGTGGGAATGCGGGGCTCCAAGAGACCCAGTACTTC	CAISGNAGLQETQYF
-	TRBV5-1	TRBJ1-1	-	TGCGCCAGCAGCTTGGCGGGGAACACTGAAGCTTTCTTT	CASSLAGNTEAFF